This entry describes one T cell receptor beta chain. What antigen it recognizes has not been identified. No base-level quality is on record; no much larger clone is a single base apart. In Seattle, one collaborating source enrolled patients while the infection was active and tracked those patients longitudinally over the course of disease. Each collaborating institution followed its own protocols to collect whole blood in K2EDTA tubes. For TCRbeta analysis, collaborators shipped samples in one of three forms: frozen whole blood, isolated PBMCs, or DNA extracted from either of those sample types. The source of the sample is a study of blood T cell repertoires in COVID-19 (TCRdb year 2020). Some background on the complete study: Collaborator samples came from the United States, Italy and Spain and covered acute and convalescent phases of COVID-19. The prospective study material was composed of cDNA or gDNA derived from T cells, B-cell-depleted T cells, or PBMCs. The dataset comprised deeply sampled blood TCRbeta repertoires from subjects exposed to, actively infected with, or recovered from COVID-19. The repertoires were released in a freely available public database meant as a resource for research on the immune response to SARS-CoV-2. Samples came from the ongoing ImmuneRACE study (first 160 participants) plus 1,254 subjects from 6 global collaborators. The sample metadata nearly always contained a de-identified subject ID, COVID-19 status, age in years and sex. Where available, HLA class I and class II types were taken from metadata supplied by the sample provider and were not determined by assay-based typing.

The immunoSEQ Assay, a bias-controlled multiplex PCR, was used to amplify TCRbeta CDR3 regions from genomic DNA. The authors' analysis ran thus. The number of nucleated cells in each sample was estimated from the amplification of reference gene primers within the assay. Sequence reads were collapsed and filtered to measure the absolute abundance of every unique TCRbeta CDR3 rearrangement. Productive Simpson clonality was computed per sample as the square root of Simpson's diversity index over productive rearrangements. What TCRdb holds here is the immuneACCESS table cut down to in-frame rearrangements. Part of the clones is not present; checked against another copy, under half of the missing clones reflect an unresolved V gene, and the others are unexplained. V, J and clone size derive from that table, while D and trimming were established from the DNA sequence. This sample has under 300,000 clones in its table, and 75% to 90% of those were observed once. The ten most abundant clones make up over 10% of the sample.

General study outcomes and caveats: The quantity of clinical and demographic metadata differed by source and by participant and was supplied without curation.

Trimming at the junction amounts to 1 base on V and 5 bases on J, and the germline ends lie 11 bases apart. Reading from cysteine to phenylalanine, the CDR3 counts 14 amino acids. Left in the record is the CDR3 DNA by itself, 42 bases read in frame from the first base. CDR1 and CDR2, looked up from the germline V gene, are SGDLS and YYNGEE. The TCR comes from a woman in her seventies with COVID-19, enrolled during active disease. Sequencing was performed on peripheral blood. The rearranged chain carries TRBV9 and TRBJ2-3; a weak D assignment points to TRBD2 (6 bases agree). The CDR3 in this case is CASSVTGGRDTQYF. The DNA reads as follows: TGTGCCAGCAGCGTAACCGGGGGAAGAGATACGCAGTATTTT.